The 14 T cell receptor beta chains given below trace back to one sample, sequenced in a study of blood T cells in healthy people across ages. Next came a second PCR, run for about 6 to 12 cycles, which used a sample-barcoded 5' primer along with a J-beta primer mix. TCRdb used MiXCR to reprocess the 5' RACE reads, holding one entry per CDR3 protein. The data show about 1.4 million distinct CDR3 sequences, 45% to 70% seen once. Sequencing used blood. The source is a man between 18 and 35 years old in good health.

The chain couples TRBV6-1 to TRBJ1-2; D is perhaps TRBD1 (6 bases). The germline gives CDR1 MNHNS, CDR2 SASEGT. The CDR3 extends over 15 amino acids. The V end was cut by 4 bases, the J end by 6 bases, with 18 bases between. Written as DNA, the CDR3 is TGTGCCAGCAGTGGAACAGGGTATATGATGGATGGCTACACCTTC. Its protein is CASSGTGYMMDGYTF.

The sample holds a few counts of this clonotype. CDR3 sequence (DNA): TGCGCCAGCAGACAGGAACTGAGCTACGAGCAGTACTTC. The encoded protein is CASRQELSYEQYF. The chain carries TRBV4-1 and TRBJ2-7; possibly TRBD1 for D (5 bases). Germline CDR1 is MGHRA and CDR2 is YSYEKL. This CDR3 contains 13 residues. V shed 6 bases and J shed 3 bases, with 12 bases lying between them.

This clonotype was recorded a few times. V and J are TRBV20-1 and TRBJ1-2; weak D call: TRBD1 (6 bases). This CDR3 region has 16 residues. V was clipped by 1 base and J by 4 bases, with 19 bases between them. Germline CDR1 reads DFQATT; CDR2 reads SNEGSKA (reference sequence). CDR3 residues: CSARGPAGELAYGYTF. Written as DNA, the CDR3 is TGCAGTGCTAGAGGTCCGGCAGGGGAGCTCGCCTATGGCTACACCTTC.

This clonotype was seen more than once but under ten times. The CDR3 loop is CASSVYDRDGYTF. CDR3 bases: TGTGCCAGCAGTGTATACGACAGGGATGGCTACACCTTC. V is TRBV2 and J is TRBJ1-2, with 7 bases aligning to TRBD1. Germline trimming cut 4 bases from V and 6 bases from J; bases unmatched to any gene: 5. Germline lookup yields CDR1 SNHLY and CDR2 FYNNEI. The CDR3 is made up of 13 amino acids.

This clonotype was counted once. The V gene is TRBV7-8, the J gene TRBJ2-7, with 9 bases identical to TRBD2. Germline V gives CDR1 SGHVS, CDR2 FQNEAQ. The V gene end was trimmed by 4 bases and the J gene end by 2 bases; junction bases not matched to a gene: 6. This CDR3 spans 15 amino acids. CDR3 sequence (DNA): TGTGCCAGCAGCTCCCAGCGGGAGGCTACCTACGAGCAGTACTTC. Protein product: CASSSQREATYEQYF.

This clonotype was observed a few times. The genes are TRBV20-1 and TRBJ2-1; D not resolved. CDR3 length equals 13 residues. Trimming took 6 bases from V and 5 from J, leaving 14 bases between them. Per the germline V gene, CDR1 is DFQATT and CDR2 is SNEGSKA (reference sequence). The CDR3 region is CSAQSGGDNEQFF. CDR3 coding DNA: TGCAGTGCCCAGTCGGGCGGCGACAATGAGCAGTTCTTC.

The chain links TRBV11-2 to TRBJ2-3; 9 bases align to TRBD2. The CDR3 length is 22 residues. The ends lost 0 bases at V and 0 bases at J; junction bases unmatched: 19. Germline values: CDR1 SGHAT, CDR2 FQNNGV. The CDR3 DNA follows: TGTGCCAGCAGCTTAGATTCTAGCGGGAACCAAATCGATTACTCTAGCACAGATACGCAGTATTTT. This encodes CASSLDSSGNQIDYSSTDTQYF.

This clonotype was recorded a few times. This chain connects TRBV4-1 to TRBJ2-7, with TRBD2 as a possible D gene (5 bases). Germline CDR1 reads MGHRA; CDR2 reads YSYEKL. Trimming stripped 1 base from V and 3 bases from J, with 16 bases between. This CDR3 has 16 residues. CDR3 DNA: TGCGCCAGCAGCCAAGGGAGCGGCAGTGAAGACTACGAGCAGTACTTC. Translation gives CASSQGSGSEDYEQYF.

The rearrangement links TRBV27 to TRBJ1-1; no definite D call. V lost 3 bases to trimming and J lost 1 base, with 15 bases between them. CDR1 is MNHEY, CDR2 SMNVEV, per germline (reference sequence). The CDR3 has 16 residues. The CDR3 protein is CASSFISSPGNTEAFF. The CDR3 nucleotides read TGTGCCAGCAGTTTCATATCCAGCCCGGGGAACACTGAAGCTTTCTTT.

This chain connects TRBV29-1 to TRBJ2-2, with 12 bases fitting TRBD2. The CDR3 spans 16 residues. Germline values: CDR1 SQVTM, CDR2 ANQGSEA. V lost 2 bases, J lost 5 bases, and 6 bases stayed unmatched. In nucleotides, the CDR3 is TGCAGCGTTGAATCGGGAGGACTAGCGGGAACCGGGGAGCTGTTTTTT. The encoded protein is CSVESGGLAGTGELFF.

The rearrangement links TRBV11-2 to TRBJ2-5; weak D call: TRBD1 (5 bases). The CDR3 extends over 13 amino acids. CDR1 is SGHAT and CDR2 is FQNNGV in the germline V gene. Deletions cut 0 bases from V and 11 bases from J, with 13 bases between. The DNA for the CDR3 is TGTGCCAGCAGCTTAGAGGCAGGGCAGGAGCAGTACTTC. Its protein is CASSLEAGQEQYF.

This chain's CDR3 is CSATVPGLAGGQETQYF. The CDR3 nucleotides are TGCAGTGCTACTGTCCCGGGACTAGCGGGGGGCCAAGAGACCCAGTACTTC. V gene TRBV20-1 combines with J gene TRBJ2-5; 15 bases line up with TRBD2. Germline-derived CDR1 and CDR2 are DFQATT and SNEGSKA (reference sequence). CDR3 length: 17 residues. V shed 4 bases and J 1 base; nucleotides not matched to a gene: 7.

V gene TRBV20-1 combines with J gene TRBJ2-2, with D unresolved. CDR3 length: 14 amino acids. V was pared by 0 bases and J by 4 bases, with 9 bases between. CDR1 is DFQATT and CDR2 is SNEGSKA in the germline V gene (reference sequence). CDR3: CSARDPSITGELFF. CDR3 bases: TGCAGTGCTAGAGATCCTAGTATCACCGGGGAGCTGTTTTTT.

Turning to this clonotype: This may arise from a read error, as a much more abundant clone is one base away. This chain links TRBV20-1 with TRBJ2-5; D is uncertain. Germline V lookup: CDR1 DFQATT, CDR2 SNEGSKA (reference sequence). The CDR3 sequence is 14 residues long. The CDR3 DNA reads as TGCAGTGCTAGTGACGCGGATCCCCAAGGGACCCAGTACTTC. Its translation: CSASDADPQGTQYF.